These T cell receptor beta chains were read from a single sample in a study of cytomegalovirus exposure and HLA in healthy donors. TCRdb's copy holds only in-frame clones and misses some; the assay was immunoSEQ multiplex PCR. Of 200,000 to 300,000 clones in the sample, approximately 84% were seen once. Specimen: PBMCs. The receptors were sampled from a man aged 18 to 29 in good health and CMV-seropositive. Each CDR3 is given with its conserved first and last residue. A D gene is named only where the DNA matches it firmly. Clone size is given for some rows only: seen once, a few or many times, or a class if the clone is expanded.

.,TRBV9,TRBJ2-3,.,CASSTAILGDTQYF,TGTGCCAGCAGCACAGCAATCCTGGGAGATACGCAGTATTTT
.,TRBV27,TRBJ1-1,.,CASSGLGNTEAFF,TGTGCCAGCAGTGGATTGGGGAACACTGAAGCTTTCTTT
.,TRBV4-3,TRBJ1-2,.,CASSQEVFGRYGYTF,TGCGCCAGCAGCCAAGAGGTGTTTGGAAGATATGGCTACACCTTC
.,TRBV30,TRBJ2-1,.,CAWSVGVSSYNEQFF,TGTGCCTGGAGTGTGGGAGTGAGCTCCTACAATGAGCAGTTCTTC
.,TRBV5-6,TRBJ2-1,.,CASSLHHEQFF,TGTGCCAGCAGCTTGCACCATGAGCAGTTCTTC
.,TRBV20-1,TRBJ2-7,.,CSADQGYEQYF,TGCAGTGCGGATCAGGGCTACGAGCAGTACTTC
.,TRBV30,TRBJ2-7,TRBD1,CAWIRQGSEQYF,TGTGCCTGGATCCGACAGGGATCCGAGCAGTACTTC
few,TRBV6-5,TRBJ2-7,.,CASSDITYEQYF,TGTGCCAGCTCGGACATCACCTACGAGCAGTACTTC
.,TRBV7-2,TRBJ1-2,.,CASSYPGLNYGYTF,TGTGCCAGCAGTTACCCGGGACTTAACTATGGCTACACCTTC
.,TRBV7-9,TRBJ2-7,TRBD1,CASSSTGQGARYEQYF,TGTGCCAGCAGCTCAACGGGACAGGGGGCAAGGTACGAGCAGTACTTC
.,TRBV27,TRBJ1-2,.,CASSTLRKNYGYTF,TGTGCCAGCTCAACGCTCCGGAAAAACTATGGCTACACCTTC
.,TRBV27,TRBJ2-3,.,CASSLFARISTDTQYF,TGTGCCAGCAGTTTATTTGCACGGATTAGCACAGATACGCAGTATTTT
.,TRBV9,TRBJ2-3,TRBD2,CASSVGASGPTDTQYF,TGTGCCAGCAGCGTAGGGGCTAGCGGGCCTACAGATACGCAGTATTTT
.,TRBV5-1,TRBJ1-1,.,CASSFGIEGTEAFF,TGCGCCAGCAGCTTCGGGATCGAGGGCACTGAAGCTTTCTTT
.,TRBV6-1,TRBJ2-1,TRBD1,CASTEQGWVNEQFF,TGTGCCAGCACCGAACAGGGGTGGGTCAATGAGCAGTTCTTC
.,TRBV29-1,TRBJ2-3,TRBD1,CSVEDNRGGTDTQYF,TGCAGCGTTGAAGACAACAGGGGCGGCACAGATACGCAGTATTTT
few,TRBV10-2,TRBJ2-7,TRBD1,CASSQRDRGEQYF,TGCGCCAGCAGTCAACGGGACAGGGGCGAGCAGTACTTC
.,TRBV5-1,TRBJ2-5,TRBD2,CARRTSARDEETQYF,TGCGCCAGGAGGACTAGCGCAAGAGACGAGGAGACCCAGTACTTC
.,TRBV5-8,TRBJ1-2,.,CASSKRTAPLGVYGYTF,TGTGCCAGCAGCAAGCGGACAGCTCCCCTCGGGGTCTATGGCTACACCTTC
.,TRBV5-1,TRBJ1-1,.,CASSFPKANTEAFF,TGCGCCAGCAGCTTTCCCAAGGCGAACACTGAAGCTTTCTTT
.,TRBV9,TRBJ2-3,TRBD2,CASGASGKGADTQYF,TGTGCCAGCGGTGCTAGCGGGAAAGGCGCAGATACGCAGTATTTT
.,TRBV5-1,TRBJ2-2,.,CASSSPGRENTGELFF,TGCGCCAGCAGCTCACCGGGACGGGAGAACACCGGGGAGCTGTTTTTT
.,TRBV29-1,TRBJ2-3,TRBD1,CSVVRGQDTQYF,TGCAGCGTTGTCAGGGGGCAAGATACGCAGTATTTT
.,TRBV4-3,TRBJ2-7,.,CASSQEVDLAYEQYF,TGCGCCAGCAGCCAAGAAGTGGACCTAGCCTACGAGCAGTACTTC
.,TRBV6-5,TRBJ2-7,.,CASRDPDSYEQYF,TGTGCCAGCAGAGATCCAGACAGCTACGAGCAGTACTTC
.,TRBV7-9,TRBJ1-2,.,CASSFSSGNYGYTF,TGTGCCAGCAGCTTCTCTTCGGGTAACTATGGCTACACCTTC
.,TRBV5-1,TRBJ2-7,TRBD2,CASSSSPSGSPGDEQYF,TGCGCCAGCAGCAGTTCACCGAGCGGGAGCCCTGGGGACGAGCAGTACTTC
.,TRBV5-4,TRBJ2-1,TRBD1,CASELDRGTKFF,TGTGCCAGCGAGCTAGACAGGGGGACAAAATTCTTC
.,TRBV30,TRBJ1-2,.,CAWSVGWRDGYTF,TGTGCCTGGAGTGTCGGCTGGAGGGATGGCTACACCTTC
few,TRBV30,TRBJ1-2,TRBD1,CAWNRDRAINYGYTF,TGTGCCTGGAATAGGGACAGAGCTATTAACTATGGCTACACCTTC
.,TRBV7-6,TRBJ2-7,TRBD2,CASSLAAGGEQYF,TGTGCCAGCAGCTTAGCGGCGGGGGGAGAGCAGTACTTC
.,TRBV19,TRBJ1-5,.,CASSMGPVINIGNQPQHF,TGTGCCAGTAGTATGGGACCAGTAATCAACATAGGCAATCAGCCCCAGCATTTT
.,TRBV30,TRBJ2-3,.,CAWASRVLDTQYF,TGTGCCTGGGCCTCCAGGGTGTTGGATACGCAGTATTTT
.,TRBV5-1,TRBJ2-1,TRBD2,CASSWTSGSRDEQFF,TGCGCCAGCAGCTGGACTAGCGGGAGTCGAGATGAGCAGTTCTTC
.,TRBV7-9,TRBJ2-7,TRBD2,CASNPAGEAYEQYF,TGTGCCAGCAACCCAGCGGGAGAGGCCTACGAGCAGTACTTC
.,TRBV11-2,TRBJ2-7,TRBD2,CASSLSGRAHEQYF,TGTGCCAGCAGCTTAAGCGGGAGGGCACACGAGCAGTACTTC